The entry below gives a single T cell receptor beta chain sequence along with its context. The specificity of this receptor is unknown. No clone much larger than this one lies a single base away; base qualities are absent. In total, 500 to 700 healthy bone marrow donors made up the cohort. All cohort members were sampled while nominally healthy, although unrecorded immune exposures were likely present. The donor tested CMV seropositive, placing the donor among the roughly 300 seropositive members of the cohort. Every donor gave a peripheral blood sample, and the peripheral blood mononuclear cells from that sample were used for TCR beta sequencing. The Qiagen DNeasy Blood Extraction Kit was used to extract genomic DNA from the blood cell samples. This record belongs to a study of cytomegalovirus exposure and HLA in healthy donors (dated by TCRdb to the late 2010s). Concerning the study at large: In an earlier analysis of some 550 of the donors, around 300 Gb of sequence data and 90 million to 120 million unique TCR beta sequences from 150 million to 200 million T cells were reported. About 300 gigabases of sequencing data and 78 million or so unique TCR sequences were included in an early release covering roughly 700 HLA-typed donors. Of the roughly 410 genotyped donors, 65% to 90% were placed in the genetic ancestry cluster associated with self-reported Caucasian donors. The study was designed to test whether signatures of past pathogen exposure could be identified by cataloging public T cell receptors. Using immunosequencing, the study profiled T cell repertoires from 550 to 750 subjects and related those repertoires to cytomegalovirus serostatus. A separate validation cohort of more than 100 different subjects was used in addition to the approximately 700-subject first cohort. To predict cytomegalovirus infection status, the study brought together high-throughput TCR immunosequencing, statistical association of individual TCRs with disease status, and machine learning. To study patterns of TCR occurrence, a later analysis re-analyzed previously published TCR beta repertoires from 700 or so donors and added high-resolution HLA genotyping. The later analysis used no new phenotypic data to find candidate immune exposures, relying instead on TCR beta sequences and their occurrence across donors. To decide whether each TCR beta V gene segment behaved as functional or pseudogenic, an earlier analysis of approximately 620 of the donors relied on high-throughput TCR beta sequencing. Donor age, sex, ethnicity and CMV serostatus were collected together with the repertoire data. A later genetic analysis took genome-wide SNP genotypes for about 60% of the roughly 670 donors and used that subset as a discovery cohort. All discovery cohort repertoires had been generated on a single sequencing platform. Class I and class II HLA loci were covered by the typing at four-digit resolution. Typing coverage differed by locus: A, B, C, DRB1 and DQB1 were typed in about 629-640 donors, DQA1 in 522, DPA1 in some 600, and DPB1 in 472. Roughly five DR-DQ haplotypes were handled as single units for association and clustering, since linkage in the cohort was strong. On average, roughly 240,000 unique TCR beta nucleotide sequences were sequenced per donor among some 430 genotyped donors of the cohort, with 15% to 20% of those sequences being non-productive. The paper as a whole reports these results and caveats: When HLA alleles, especially DR and DQ, strongly co-occurred, TCR associations were difficult to assign to individual alleles. According to the authors, the approach could potentially be generalized to other disease states and immunological phenotypes. In a later analysis, several top co-occurrence clusters were reported to appear linked to parvovirus B19, influenza, CMV and Epstein-Barr virus. A further reported finding was that TCR beta sequences accurately predicted the HLA-A and HLA-B alleles for most subjects in the first cohort. In vitro tests confirmed that a few of the cytomegalovirus-associated TCR beta chains recognize cytomegalovirus antigens. In an earlier analysis of fewer than 750 of the donors, most TCR beta V segments were observed in productive rearrangements about 90% or about 30% of the time, broadly matching IMGT annotations. According to a later analysis, most CMV-associated TCR beta chains appeared to be HLA-restricted, and the HLA associations seemed to be driven largely by CMV exposure. While some public TCRs were present in many individuals, most TCR sequences turned up only very rarely across donors. Some IMGT-functional V segments, including TRBV6-2 and TRBV6-3, could not be distinguished by the 87-base-pair reads and were therefore excluded. An association between a missense DCLRE1C variant and V-gene and J-gene trimming of TCR beta chains was found in a later genetic analysis and replicated in an independent cohort. Because HLA typing was missing for some donors at each locus, association tests included only the typed subset. The only immune exposure information available for the cohort was CMV serostatus. Cytomegalovirus status was reported to be diagnosed by the classifier with high specificity and sensitivity in both the original and validation cohorts. Fewer than 20 rarely observed V segments, including chromosome 9 orphons, were excluded from the earlier analysis of approximately 500 of the donors because counts were too low. Only TCR beta chains were sequenced in this cohort, and the absence of alpha or paired-chain data limited detectable features. A later analysis found that HLA-associated TCR beta chains were more clonally expanded and had lower generation probabilities than equally common non-associated chains. According to a later analysis, TCR association rates differed among HLA loci, with DRB1 alleles showing the most associated TCRs and HLA-C alleles showing the fewest. Compared with the roughly 710-donor mean, donors in an Asian-associated ancestry cluster had fewer N-insertions in productive TCRs, according to a later genetic analysis. Roughly uniform sequencing depth across donors was assumed in presence/absence analyses, although this assumption may not hold. Specific HLA alleles were associated with 15,000 to 20,000 TCR beta sequences at a false discovery rate of 0.05 in a later analysis. Linkage disequilibrium might explain the correlated functional status among segregating V segments, but an unknown experimental factor could not be excluded. The study listed approximately 150 TCR beta chains as associated with cytomegalovirus. A group of highly shared sequence variants was considered likely to be a technical artifact of the sequencing pipeline.

At the junction V is shortened by 2 bases and J by 6 bases, with 8 bases in between. CDR1 SEHNR and CDR2 FQNEAQ are derived from the germline V gene (reference sequence). The CDR3 measures 13 amino acids from cysteine to phenylalanine. Only the CDR3 DNA is retained, 39 bases long and in frame from the first base. Library preparation employed the immunoSEQ multiplex PCR assay. The multiplex PCR relied on a mix of 60 forward primers for TCR Vbeta segments and 13 reverse primers for TCR Jbeta segments. Amplification of the CDR3 region of rearranged TCR beta genes was performed with a multiplex PCR assay on genomic DNA. The amplified TCR beta libraries were sequenced on the Illumina HiSeq System as 87-base-pair reads. As for the authors' bioinformatics: In a later analysis, 80 million or so unique TCR beta chains were counted across the approximately 620 repertoires, and around 10 million of these chains were shared by at least two donors. A nearest-neighbor algorithm error-corrected the raw reads and collapsed the reads into unique sequences, merging closely related sequences to remove PCR and sequencing errors. V, D and J gene segments were assigned by aligning CDR3 sequences to IMGT reference sequences. For a sequence to be retained, a match of at least six nucleotides to both a V gene segment and a J gene segment was required. Rearrangements were classified as productive when the CDR3 lacked stop codons and remained in frame with V and J, and all other rearrangements were classified as non-productive. CDR3 was defined by IMGT convention, running from the second conserved V-encoded cysteine to the conserved J-encoded phenylalanine. In an earlier analysis of around 640 of the donors, sequences lacking an unambiguous match to a single V gene segment were excluded. In an earlier analysis of a few hundred of the donors, V segments were called functional above 56.7% productive rearrangements and were called segregating when the between-donor standard deviation exceeded 5%. A statistical classification framework was built to diagnose cytomegalovirus status from the catalog of TCR beta chain sequences. A later analysis assigned V and J genes by comparing TCR nucleotide sequences with IMGT/GENE-DB human TR gene sequences. Using the TCRdist pipeline, a later analysis assigned CDR3 sequences along with most-parsimonious VDJ recombination scenarios. A later analysis defined each TCR beta chain by its CDR3 amino acid sequence plus V-gene family, and excluded reads lacking a unique V-gene family. As a way to deal with suspected cross-contamination and a sequencing artifact, a later analysis dropped 450 to 700 nucleotide sequences that were highly shared and had low generation probability. In a later analysis, a clonal expansion index was calculated for each public chain from normalized within-repertoire ranks of inferred template counts. In a later analysis, generation probabilities were computed using a VDJ recombination model fitted to out-of-frame rearrangements, and the results were checked against IGoR. In a later analysis, TCR-TCR, TCR-HLA and TCR-CMV co-occurrence was scored with hypergeometric tests, and a repertoire-size bias correction was applied to TCR pairs. In a later analysis, false discovery rates were estimated by permuting HLA or CMV assignments 20 times. In a later analysis, co-occurring TCRs were grouped using DBSCAN, with TCRdist sequence similarity added in when clustering inside HLA-allele-positive subsets. Repertoires with fewer than 30,000 or more than 120,000 public chains, plus five repertoires with anomalous nucleotide sharing, were excluded from co-occurrence clustering. TCRdb limited this immuneACCESS table to in-frame rearrangements with V and J called. A share of clones is missing; checked studies link under half to unresolved V genes, and the rest is unexplained. Clonal size and the V and J genes are those of that table, whereas D and trimming came from the DNA. This sample is represented by approximately 200,000 clones; around three quarters of them were singletons. The top ten constitute around 4.3% of the sample.

The clonotype originates from a woman aged 25 to 45 in good health and CMV-seropositive. The rearrangement combines TRBV7-9 with TRBJ1-5, with no confident D gene call. Sequencing input: PBMCs. The nucleotides read TGTGCCAGCAGCTTAACGGGGAGTCAGCCCCAGCATTTT. Translation gives CASSLTGSQPQHF.